These T cell receptor beta chains were read from a single sample in a study of T cell responses to AZD1222 COVID-19 vaccine. The protocol was immunoSEQ multiplex PCR, while the TCRdb copy is restricted to in-frame clones and leaves out a portion. The data hold 200,000 to 250,000 clones, with roughly 94% observed a single time. The sample here was peripheral blood, taken 28 days after the second dose of the MenACWY control vaccine. Source of these receptors: an adult who received the MenACWY meningococcal vaccine as a control. CDR3s include the opening cysteine and the closing phenylalanine or tryptophan. Fields, in order: J gene, V gene, D gene, clone size, CDR3 protein, CDR3 DNA. A D gene is named only where the DNA matches it firmly. Some rows have no size entry. The others give once, few or many, or a class for an expanded clone.

j_gene: TRBJ2-7; v_gene: TRBV27; d_gene: TRBD1; abundance: .; CDR3aa: CASSSPGTGVYEQYF; CDR3nt: TGTGCCAGCAGTTCACCCGGGACAGGGGTCTACGAGCAGTACTTC
j_gene: TRBJ1-2; v_gene: TRBV28; d_gene: TRBD1; abundance: once; CDR3aa: CATSSIAGGVGYTF; CDR3nt: TGTGCCACCTCCTCCATAGCAGGGGGCGTAGGCTACACCTTC
j_gene: TRBJ1-1; v_gene: TRBV28; d_gene: .; abundance: .; CDR3aa: CASSDLLLGQGIEAFF; CDR3nt: TGTGCCAGCAGTGACCTTTTATTGGGCCAGGGAATTGAAGCTTTCTTT
j_gene: TRBJ2-3; v_gene: TRBV28; d_gene: .; abundance: .; CDR3aa: CASSPLVLAVKSDTQYF; CDR3nt: TGTGCCAGCAGTCCCCTTGTTTTAGCAGTGAAGTCAGATACGCAGTATTTT
j_gene: TRBJ1-3; v_gene: TRBV5-1; d_gene: .; abundance: .; CDR3aa: CASSLTTGPGNTIYF; CDR3nt: TGCGCCAGCAGCTTGACGACAGGTCCAGGAAACACCATATATTTT
j_gene: TRBJ2-1; v_gene: TRBV6-5; d_gene: .; abundance: .; CDR3aa: CASRLTGPGNEQFF; CDR3nt: TGTGCCAGCAGGCTAACAGGGCCCGGCAATGAGCAGTTCTTC
j_gene: TRBJ2-7; v_gene: TRBV27; d_gene: .; abundance: once; CDR3aa: CASSLWTPDGRSYEQYF; CDR3nt: TGTGCCAGCAGTTTATGGACCCCTGACGGAAGGAGCTACGAGCAGTACTTC
j_gene: TRBJ1-2; v_gene: TRBV3-1/TRBV3-2; d_gene: .; abundance: .; CDR3aa: CASSPASLHGYTF; CDR3nt: TGTGCCAGCAGCCCAGCGAGTCTACATGGCTACACCTTC
j_gene: TRBJ2-7; v_gene: TRBV14; d_gene: .; abundance: .; CDR3aa: CASSPRMIADEQYF; CDR3nt: TGTGCCAGCAGCCCAAGAATGATTGCGGACGAGCAGTACTTC
j_gene: TRBJ2-2; v_gene: TRBV28; d_gene: .; abundance: .; CDR3aa: CASSFQGPNTGELFF; CDR3nt: TGTGCCAGCAGTTTTCAAGGACCGAACACCGGGGAGCTGTTTTTT
j_gene: TRBJ2-3; v_gene: TRBV28; d_gene: .; abundance: .; CDR3aa: CASSFGGQDTQYF; CDR3nt: TGTGCCAGCAGTTTTGGGGGACAAGATACGCAGTATTTT
j_gene: TRBJ2-7; v_gene: TRBV11-2; d_gene: .; abundance: .; CDR3aa: CASSFGLLEPYEQYF; CDR3nt: TGTGCCAGCAGCTTTGGTCTTCTGGAACCTTACGAGCAGTACTTC
j_gene: TRBJ1-4; v_gene: TRBV3-1/TRBV3-2; d_gene: .; abundance: .; CDR3aa: CASSQDRGLGKLFF; CDR3nt: TGTGCCAGCAGCCAAGATCGGGGCTTGGGAAAACTGTTTTTT
j_gene: TRBJ2-3; v_gene: TRBV5-4; d_gene: .; abundance: .; CDR3aa: CASSSKRGSTDTQYF; CDR3nt: TGTGCCAGCAGCTCAAAGAGAGGGAGCACAGATACGCAGTATTTT
j_gene: TRBJ2-7; v_gene: TRBV28; d_gene: TRBD1; abundance: .; CDR3aa: CASSRGQGESYEQYF; CDR3nt: TGTGCCAGCAGCCGCGGACAGGGGGAGTCCTACGAGCAGTACTTC
j_gene: TRBJ2-1; v_gene: TRBV21-1; d_gene: .; abundance: .; CDR3aa: CASSRGEGPGANEQFF; CDR3nt: TGTGCCAGCAGCCGAGGAGAGGGGCCAGGGGCCAATGAGCAGTTCTTC
j_gene: TRBJ1-1; v_gene: TRBV6-5; d_gene: TRBD1; abundance: .; CDR3aa: CASSLGQGGGTEAFF; CDR3nt: TGTGCCAGCAGTCTGGGACAGGGGGGGGGCACTGAAGCTTTCTTT
j_gene: TRBJ1-1; v_gene: TRBV6-6; d_gene: .; abundance: .; CDR3aa: CASSSGKAFF; CDR3nt: TGTGCCAGCAGTTCAGGTAAAGCTTTCTTT
j_gene: TRBJ2-7; v_gene: TRBV28; d_gene: .; abundance: .; CDR3aa: CATGRDEQYF; CDR3nt: TGTGCCACCGGACGGGACGAGCAGTACTTC
j_gene: TRBJ2-1; v_gene: TRBV6-4; d_gene: TRBD2; abundance: once; CDR3aa: CASSSGTPPGNEQFF; CDR3nt: TGTGCCAGCAGTAGCGGGACTCCGCCTGGCAATGAGCAGTTCTTC
j_gene: TRBJ1-2; v_gene: TRBV6-5; d_gene: .; abundance: .; CDR3aa: CASSSITESGYTF; CDR3nt: TGTGCCAGCAGCTCCATTACAGAGAGTGGCTACACCTTC
j_gene: TRBJ2-2; v_gene: TRBV5-8; d_gene: .; abundance: .; CDR3aa: CASSLQAGTGELFF; CDR3nt: TGTGCCAGCAGTCTGCAGGCGGGGACCGGGGAGCTGTTTTTT
j_gene: TRBJ2-1; v_gene: TRBV11-3; d_gene: TRBD2; abundance: .; CDR3aa: CASGGSGITYNEQFF; CDR3nt: TGTGCCAGCGGGGGTAGCGGGATCACCTACAATGAGCAGTTCTTC
j_gene: TRBJ2-3; v_gene: TRBV27; d_gene: TRBD2; abundance: .; CDR3aa: CASRTGPAGGTQYF; CDR3nt: TGTGCCAGCAGGACGGGACCAGCGGGGGGTACGCAGTATTTT
j_gene: TRBJ1-2; v_gene: TRBV7-9; d_gene: .; abundance: .; CDR3aa: CASSLDNNYGYTF; CDR3nt: TGTGCCAGCAGCTTAGACAATAACTATGGCTACACCTTC
j_gene: TRBJ1-1; v_gene: TRBV5-1; d_gene: TRBD1; abundance: .; CDR3aa: CASSSTGGGNTEAFF; CDR3nt: TGCGCCAGCAGCTCGACAGGGGGCGGCAACACTGAAGCTTTCTTT
j_gene: TRBJ1-4; v_gene: TRBV28; d_gene: .; abundance: .; CDR3aa: CASTTFDGQALNEKLFF; CDR3nt: TGTGCCAGCACCACCTTCGATGGGCAGGCTCTTAATGAAAAACTGTTTTTT
j_gene: TRBJ1-5; v_gene: TRBV28; d_gene: TRBD1; abundance: once; CDR3aa: CASNLDRVNQPQHF; CDR3nt: TGTGCCAGCAACTTAGACAGGGTTAATCAGCCCCAGCATTTT
j_gene: TRBJ2-5; v_gene: TRBV24-1; d_gene: .; abundance: .; CDR3aa: CATSDPGTQYF; CDR3nt: TGTGCCACCAGTGATCCGGGTACCCAGTACTTC
j_gene: TRBJ2-7; v_gene: TRBV5-4; d_gene: .; abundance: .; CDR3aa: CASSFGRGEQYF; CDR3nt: TGTGCCAGCAGCTTTGGTAGGGGCGAGCAGTACTTC
j_gene: TRBJ1-3; v_gene: TRBV28; d_gene: TRBD1; abundance: .; CDR3aa: CASSLHGTASGNTIYF; CDR3nt: TGTGCCAGCAGTTTGCATGGGACAGCCTCTGGAAACACCATATATTTT
j_gene: TRBJ1-5; v_gene: TRBV19; d_gene: .; abundance: .; CDR3aa: CASTSAAGMSQPQHF; CDR3nt: TGTGCCAGTACCTCGGCGGCAGGGATGAGTCAGCCCCAGCATTTT